This TCR beta chain was captured by sequencing in a study of T cell responses to AZD1222 COVID-19 vaccine. Looking at the study overall: Analysis merged second doses at about 4 or about 12 weeks. Findings of the study overall: Reportedly, close to half of spike-specific TCRs are directed against unmutated variant regions. Once two AZD1222 doses were given, Spike-specific TCR breadth and depth went up.

There are 13 residues in the CDR3. Per the germline V gene, CDR1 is PRHDT and CDR2 is FYEKMQ (reference sequence). The germline V and J ends were trimmed by 0 bases and 4 bases, with 7 bases remaining between them. On this clone itself: The antigen is undetermined.

Here immunoSEQ multiplex PCR was the method, and the copy in TCRdb shows in-frame clones only, minus some. The repertoire consists of about 120,000 clones, with approximately 91% occurring once and the leading ten covering approximately 4.8%. Sample: peripheral blood, taken on day 0 of AZD1222 vaccination. The V gene is TRBV13, the J gene TRBJ2-7, with D possibly TRBD2 on 5 matching bases. The sequence was collected from an adult in good health. The CDR3 region is CASSLGRGYEQYF. DNA of the CDR3: TGTGCCAGCAGCTTAGGCCGAGGGTACGAGCAGTACTTC.